This TCR beta chain stems from a study of shared clonotypes between healthy human individuals. Study context: Donors had three CD4 naive, three CD4 memory, two CD8 naive and one CD8 memory plate apiece. Notes on the study in general: Among donors, clonotype sharing was expected to be affected by sequencing depth. On the whole, naive subsets had larger estimated richness than memory subsets had. Rarefaction revealed incomplete sorted-subset sequencing despite large depth.

CDR1 is MNHEY and CDR2 is SVGAGI in the germline V gene. V was shortened by 4 bases and J by 7 bases, with 11 bases between the two germline ends. The length of the CDR3 is 14 residues. This clone occurred a few times. Antigen: not known. Libraries were prepared by immunoSEQ multiplex PCR; TCRdb keeps only in-frame clonotypes and omits some of them. Of about a million clones in the sample, approximately 68% were seen once. The sequenced material came from memory CD4+ T cells sorted from blood. Noted subset: CD45RA-negative fraction. This chain connects TRBV6-5 to TRBJ1-6; D is ambiguous. The receptor's source is a young man in good health. CDR3 loop: CASSSGRMNSPLHF. The CDR3, as DNA: TGTGCCAGCAGTTCCGGACGGATGAATTCACCCCTCCACTTT.